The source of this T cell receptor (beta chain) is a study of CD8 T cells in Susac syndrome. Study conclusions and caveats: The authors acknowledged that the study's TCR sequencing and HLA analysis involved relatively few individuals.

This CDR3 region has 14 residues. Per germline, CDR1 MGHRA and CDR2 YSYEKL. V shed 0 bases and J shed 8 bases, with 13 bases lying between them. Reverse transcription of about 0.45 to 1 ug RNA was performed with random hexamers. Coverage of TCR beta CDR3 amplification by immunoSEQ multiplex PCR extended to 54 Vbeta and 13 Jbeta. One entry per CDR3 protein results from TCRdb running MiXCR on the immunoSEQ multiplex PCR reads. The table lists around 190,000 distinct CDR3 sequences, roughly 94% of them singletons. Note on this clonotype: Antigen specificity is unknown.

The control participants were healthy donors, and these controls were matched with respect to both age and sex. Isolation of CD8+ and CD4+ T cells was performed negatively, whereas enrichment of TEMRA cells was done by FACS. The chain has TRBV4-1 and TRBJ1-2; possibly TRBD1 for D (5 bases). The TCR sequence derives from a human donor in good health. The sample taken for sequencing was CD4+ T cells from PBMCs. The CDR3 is CASSQDSRQRGYTF. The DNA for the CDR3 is TGCGCCAGCAGCCAAGATTCGAGACAGCGCGGCTACACCTTC.